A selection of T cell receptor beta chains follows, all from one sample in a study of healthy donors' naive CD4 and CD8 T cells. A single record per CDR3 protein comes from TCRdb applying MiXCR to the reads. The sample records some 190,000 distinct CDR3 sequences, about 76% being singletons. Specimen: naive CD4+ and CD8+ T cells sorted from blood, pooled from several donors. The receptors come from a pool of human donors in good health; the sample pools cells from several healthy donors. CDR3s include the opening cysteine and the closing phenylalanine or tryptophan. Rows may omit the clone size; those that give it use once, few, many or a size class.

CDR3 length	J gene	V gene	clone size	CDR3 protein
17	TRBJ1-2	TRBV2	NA	CASSEALGTRINYGYTF
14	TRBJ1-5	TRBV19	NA	CASSGHGSNQPQHF
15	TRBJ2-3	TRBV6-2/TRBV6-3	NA	CASSETGGRPDTQYF
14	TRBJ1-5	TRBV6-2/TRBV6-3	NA	CASRGTDSNQPQHF
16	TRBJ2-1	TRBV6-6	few	CASSLRGRNTYNEQFF
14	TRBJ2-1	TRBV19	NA	CASNLAGEGNEQFF
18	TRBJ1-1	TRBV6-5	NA	CASSYSKPTGSSHTEAFF
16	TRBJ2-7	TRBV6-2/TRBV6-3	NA	CASSTRPRGPTYEQYF
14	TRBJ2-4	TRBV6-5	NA	CASSRGHVSHIQYF
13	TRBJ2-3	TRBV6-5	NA	CASRTSGADTQYF
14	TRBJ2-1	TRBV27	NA	CASRAAGAYNEQFF
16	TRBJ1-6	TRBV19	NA	CASSPVQGNYNSPLHF
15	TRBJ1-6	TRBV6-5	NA	CASSYFRTGDSPLHF
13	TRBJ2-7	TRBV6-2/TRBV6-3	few	CASAERITYEQYF
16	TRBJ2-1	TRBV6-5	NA	CASTAILAGGPNEQFF
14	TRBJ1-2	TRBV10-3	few	CAISPRTGLYGYTF
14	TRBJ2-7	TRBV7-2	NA	CASSLSRVSYEQYF
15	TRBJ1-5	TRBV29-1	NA	CSVAGDPNSNQPQHF
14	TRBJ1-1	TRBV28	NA	CASSPLGVDTEAFF
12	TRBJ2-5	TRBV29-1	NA	CSVQGAAETQYF
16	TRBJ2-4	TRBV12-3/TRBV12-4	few	CASSPPSGLAKNIQYF
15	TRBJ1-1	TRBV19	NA	CASIRETGANTEAFF
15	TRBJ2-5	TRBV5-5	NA	CASSWGTGVGETQYF
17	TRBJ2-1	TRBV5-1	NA	CASSSPGAGGQANEQFF
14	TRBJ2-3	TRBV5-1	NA	CASSRDRITDTQYF
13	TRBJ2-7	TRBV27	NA	CATGSVAGDEQYF
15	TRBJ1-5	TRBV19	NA	CASSKGRLTNQPQHF
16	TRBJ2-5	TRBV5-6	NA	CASSREGGGLSETQYF
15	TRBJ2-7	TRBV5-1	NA	CASSLATGTVHEQYF
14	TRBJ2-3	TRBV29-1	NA	CSHEAGARTDTQYF
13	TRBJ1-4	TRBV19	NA	CASRNTRPEKLFF
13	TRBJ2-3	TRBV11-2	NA	CASSPTSTDTQYF
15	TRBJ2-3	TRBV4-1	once	CASSQDPGSTDTQYF
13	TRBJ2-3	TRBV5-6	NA	CASSQTGLAEQYF